This T cell receptor beta chain was recorded in a study of shared clonotypes between healthy human individuals. Findings and caveats of the study: Sampling included only blood; tissue repertoires likely differ. Generally, estimated richness proved larger in naive subsets than it did in memory subsets.

The germline V gene encodes CDR1 GTSNPN and CDR2 SVGIG (reference sequence). Unmatched junction bases numbered 9, after V lost 2 bases and J lost 3 bases. The CDR3 has 15 amino acids. On this clone: Its target is unknown.

Assay execution proceeded at the deep level. The method was immunoSEQ multiplex PCR; TCRdb's version includes in-frame clones alone and lacks a portion of them. The sample includes approximately 2.4 million clones, approximately 96% of them seen just once. A CD45RA+ naive subset and a CD45RA-negative memory subset were split from CD4+ cells. The chain employs TRBV30 and TRBJ2-7, with 8 bases fitting TRBD1. This sequence originates from a man aged 18 to 30 in good health. Specimen: naive CD4+ T cells sorted from blood. Regarding subset: CD45RA+ positively selected. CDR3 in amino acids: CAWSLWTGKSYEQYF. The CDR3 DNA follows: TGTGCCTGGAGTCTTTGGACAGGGAAAAGCTACGAGCAGTACTTC.